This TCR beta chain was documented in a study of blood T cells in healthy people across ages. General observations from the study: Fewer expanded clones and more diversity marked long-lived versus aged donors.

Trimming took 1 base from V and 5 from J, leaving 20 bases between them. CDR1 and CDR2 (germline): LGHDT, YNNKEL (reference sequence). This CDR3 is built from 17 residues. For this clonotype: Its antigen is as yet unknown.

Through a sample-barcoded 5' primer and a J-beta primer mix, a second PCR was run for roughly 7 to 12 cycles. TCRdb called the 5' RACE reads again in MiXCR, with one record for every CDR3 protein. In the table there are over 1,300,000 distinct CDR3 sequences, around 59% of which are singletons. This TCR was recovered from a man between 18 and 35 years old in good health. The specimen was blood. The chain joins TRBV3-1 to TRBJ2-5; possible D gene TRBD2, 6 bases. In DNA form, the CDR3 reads TGTGCCAGCAGCCAAGGGCGGGCGGGGTTAGGTCGGGAGACCCAGTACTTC. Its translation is CASSQGRAGLGRETQYF.